The rows below give T cell receptor beta chains drawn from one sample of a study of blood T cell repertoires in COVID-19. This table comes from immunoSEQ multiplex PCR, and its TCRdb copy is limited to in-frame clones, with some not included. The profile shows approximately 60,000 clones, about 70% of them singletons. Input material: peripheral blood. The receptors stem from a woman at least 80 years old with acute or convalescent COVID-19. Both conserved end residues are part of each CDR3. D genes are given only for firm matches. Rows may omit the clone size; those that give it use once, few, many or a size class.

size | D | length | J | V | CDR3 | DNA
NA | TRBD2 | 16 | TRBJ2-3 | TRBV10-2 | CASSTGTSGGLDTQYF | TGCGCCAGCAGTACCGGGACTAGCGGGGGTTTAGATACGCAGTATTTT
NA | TRBD1 | 16 | TRBJ2-1 | TRBV7-3 | CASSLGPGQPYNEQFF | TGTGCCAGCAGCTTGGGGCCGGGACAGCCCTACAATGAGCAGTTCTTC
NA | NA | 13 | TRBJ2-5 | TRBV5-1 | CASSFRGQETQYF | TGCGCCAGCAGCTTCCGGGGGCAAGAGACCCAGTACTTC
NA | TRBD1 | 14 | TRBJ2-7 | TRBV20-1 | CSASVTGGVDEQYF | TGCAGTGCTAGTGTGACAGGGGGGGTGGACGAGCAGTACTTC
few | NA | 13 | TRBJ2-1 | TRBV27 | CASSLSLYNEQFF | TGTGCCAGCAGTTTATCCCTTTACAATGAGCAGTTCTTC
NA | TRBD2 | 17 | TRBJ2-1 | TRBV7-2 | CASSSGSGRATYNEQFF | TGTGCCAGCAGCTCCGGTAGCGGGAGGGCCACCTACAATGAGCAGTTCTTC
NA | NA | 14 | TRBJ2-7 | TRBV5-1 | CASSLKPGSHEQYF | TGCGCCAGCAGCTTGAAGCCGGGATCCCACGAGCAGTACTTC
NA | NA | 15 | TRBJ2-7 | TRBV18 | CASSLFSSRTYEQYF | TGTGCCAGCTCACTGTTTTCTAGCAGAACCTACGAGCAGTACTTC
NA | NA | 16 | TRBJ2-2 | TRBV24-1 | CATSDLYRENTGELFF | TGTGCCACCAGTGATTTATATCGCGAGAACACCGGGGAGCTGTTTTTT
NA | TRBD2 | 18 | TRBJ2-3 | TRBV2 | CASSEAYVSGRAPDTQYF | TGTGCCAGCAGTGAAGCTTATGTAAGCGGGAGGGCTCCAGATACGCAGTATTTT
NA | NA | 14 | TRBJ2-3 | TRBV7-2 | CASSLLGGTDTQYF | TGTGCCAGCAGCCTCTTGGGGGGAACAGATACGCAGTATTTT
NA | TRBD2 | 15 | TRBJ2-7 | TRBV28 | CASSSQVAGSDEQYF | TGTGCCAGCAGTTCCCAAGTAGCGGGATCGGACGAGCAGTACTTC
few | TRBD1 | 15 | TRBJ2-7 | TRBV2 | CASSPNRGFSYEQYF | TGTGCCAGCAGCCCCAACAGGGGGTTCTCCTACGAGCAGTACTTC
few | NA | 15 | TRBJ2-7 | TRBV13 | CASSPRPTTNYEQYF | TGTGCCAGCAGCCCTAGACCAACAACGAACTACGAGCAGTACTTC
NA | TRBD2 | 19 | TRBJ2-7 | TRBV14 | CASSQTPGLASYLSYEQYF | TGTGCCAGCAGCCAAACGCCGGGACTAGCGAGTTACTTATCCTACGAGCAGTACTTC
NA | NA | 12 | TRBJ1-1 | TRBV3-1/TRBV3-2 | CASSHRGVAAFF | TGTGCCAGCAGCCATAGGGGTGTGGCAGCTTTCTTT
few | NA | 12 | TRBJ1-5 | TRBV23-1 | CASSQSDQPQHF | TGCGCCAGCAGTCAATCCGATCAGCCCCAGCATTTT
NA | NA | 16 | TRBJ1-4 | TRBV19 | CASSIRPPGSREKLFF | TGTGCCAGTAGTATAAGACCCCCGGGAAGTCGTGAAAAACTGTTTTTT
once | NA | 11 | TRBJ1-1 | TRBV7-2 | CASSPNLRAFF | TGTGCCAGCAGCCCTAATTTAAGAGCTTTCTTT
NA | TRBD1 | 13 | TRBJ1-1 | TRBV5-1 | CASSAQGYTEAFF | TGCGCCAGCAGCGCACAGGGGTACACTGAAGCTTTCTTT
few | TRBD2 | 16 | TRBJ2-5 | TRBV19 | CASSRTGLAGGGYQYF | TGTGCCAGTAGTCGAACAGGACTAGCGGGAGGGGGTTACCAGTACTTC
NA | TRBD2 | 18 | TRBJ2-3 | TRBV6-1 | CASSARTTLARHTDTQYF | TGTGCCAGCAGTGCCCGTACGACACTAGCGAGACACACAGATACGCAGTATTTT
NA | TRBD1 | 12 | TRBJ1-2 | TRBV2 | CASSPGTGFYTF | TGTGCCAGCAGTCCCGGGACAGGGTTCTACACCTTC
NA | NA | 15 | TRBJ2-1 | TRBV24-1 | CATSDHISGYNEQFF | TGTGCCACCAGTGATCACATTAGCGGCTACAATGAGCAGTTCTTC
once | NA | 15 | TRBJ1-6 | TRBV28 | CASSFGSSYNSPLHF | TGTGCCAGCAGTTTCGGGAGCTCCTATAATTCACCCCTCCACTTT